A single sample is the source of the 28 T cell receptor beta chains below, sequenced in a study of CD8+ T cells in alopecia areata. Extraction of RNA preceded its reverse transcription into cDNA, which served as the sequencing template. Only in-frame clones appear in the TCRdb table, and some are missing; sequencing was by immunoSEQ multiplex PCR. The sample shows around 140,000 clones, 51% of them seen only once. Here the sequenced sample was CD4+ T cells sorted from blood, taken at week 0. The receptors here all came from a human donor with alopecia areata.

The chain combines TRBV19 with TRBJ2-1; 7 bases line up with TRBD2. The CDR3 is made up of 13 amino acids. Trimming took 6 bases from V and 7 from J; bases not matched to a gene: 6. In germline, CDR1 is LNHDA, CDR2 SQIVND (reference sequence). CDR3 DNA: TGTGCCAGTAGCAGGACTAGTGTGAATGAGCAGTTCTTC. Protein sequence: CASSRTSVNEQFF.

This clone was counted between two and nine times. V usage is TRBV6-6 and J usage is TRBJ2-5, with TRBD1 identical over 9 bases. The CDR3 covers 12 residues. The trim removed 10 bases at V and 5 bases at J, leaving 5 bases unmatched. Germline values: CDR1 MNHNY, CDR2 SVGAGI (reference sequence). CDR3 loop: CAIWTGDETQYF. DNA of the CDR3: TGTGCCATTTGGACAGGGGACGAGACCCAGTACTTC.

The chain is built from TRBV10-3 and TRBJ1-5; D may be TRBD1 (5 bases). The V and J ends lost 4 bases and 5 bases respectively, with 12 bases between them. The length of the CDR3 is 14 residues. Looked up from germline, CDR1 is ENHRY and CDR2 is SYGVKD. The CDR3 loop reads CAISGNRIDQPQHF. The CDR3 coding sequence is TGTGCCATCAGTGGGAACAGGATCGATCAGCCCCAGCATTTT.

This chain uses TRBV28 with TRBJ2-7; weak D call: TRBD2 (5 bases). The V gene lost 5 bases and the J gene lost 0 bases, with 11 bases spanning the gap. The CDR3 extends over 14 amino acids. CDR1 is MDHEN, CDR2 SYDVKM, per germline. CDR3 coding DNA: TGTGCCAGCAGTCCGGGTGGGAGCTCCTACGAGCAGTACTTC. This codes for CASSPGGSSYEQYF.

The J gene is TRBJ2-3, the V gene TRBV30; D might be TRBD2 (5 bases). Germline CDR1 GTSNPN, CDR2 SVGIG (reference sequence). The CDR3 totals 15 residues. The ends were cut back, 3 bases at V and 0 bases at J, with 13 bases in the middle. The CDR3 loop reads CAWSEDGESTDTQYF. CDR3 nucleotide sequence: TGTGCCTGGAGCGAGGACGGGGAGAGCACAGATACGCAGTATTTT.

The V gene is TRBV30, the J gene TRBJ1-5; tentative D call: TRBD1 (6 bases). Germline assignment: CDR1 GTSNPN and CDR2 SVGIG (reference sequence). There are 13 residues in the CDR3. V was shortened by 5 bases and J by 5 bases, with 13 bases between the two germline ends. DNA of the CDR3: TGTGCCTGGGCCCGGGGGGCCTATCAGCCCCAGCATTTT. This sequence encodes CAWARGAYQPQHF.

The gene calls are TRBV10-3 and TRBJ2-7; D may be TRBD1 (6 bases). Trimming left V 10 bases short and J 2 bases short, with 18 bases between. Germline CDR1 reads ENHRY; CDR2 reads SYGVKD. The CDR3 sequence is 14 residues long. CDR3: CATQDQGMAYEQYF. As DNA, the CDR3 is TGTGCCACGCAGGATCAGGGGATGGCCTACGAGCAGTACTTC.

The chain couples TRBV30 to TRBJ1-1; D ambiguous. Trimming shortened V by 0 bases and J by 7 bases, and 9 bases separated the two germline ends. Germline V gene data show CDR1 as GTSNPN and CDR2 as SVGIG (reference sequence). The CDR3 is 12 amino acids. The CDR3 coding sequence is TGTGCCTGGAGTGTAGGGCAGTTTGAAGCTTTCTTT. Its translation: CAWSVGQFEAFF.

The CDR3 reads CASSSGIGGRSTDTQYF. The CDR3 DNA sequence: TGTGCCAGCAGCTCAGGGATCGGGGGGCGAAGCACAGATACGCAGTATTTT. The chain recombines TRBV13 with TRBJ2-3; a possible D gene is TRBD2 (7 bases). Trimming removed 4 bases at V and 0 bases at J, with 17 bases between. The CDR3 spans 17 residues. CDR1 and CDR2 (germline): PRHDT, FYEKMQ (reference sequence).

In this sample, this clone turned up a few times. CDR3 residues: CASSFRGSYEQYF. In DNA, the CDR3 is TGTGCCAGCAGCTTCAGGGGGTCCTACGAGCAGTACTTC. This rearrangement joins TRBV5-6 to TRBJ2-7, with 7 bases identical to TRBD1. This CDR3 spans 13 amino acids. The trim removed 2 bases at V and 1 base at J, leaving 0 bases unmatched. Germline assignment: CDR1 SGHDT and CDR2 YYEEEE.

This clone has just a few counts. The DNA for the CDR3 is TGTGCCAGCATAACCGGGGCCTACTACGAGCAGTACTTC. It specifies CASITGAYYEQYF. This sequence joins TRBV2 and TRBJ2-7; perhaps D is TRBD1 or TRBD2 (5 bases each). In germline, CDR1 is SNHLY, CDR2 FYNNEI. The CDR3 covers 13 residues. V lost 7 bases to trimming and J lost 3 bases, with 13 bases between them.

This chain connects TRBV6-1 to TRBJ1-2, with unresolved D. CDR1 is MNHNS and CDR2 is SASEGT in the germline V gene. The length of the CDR3 is 12 residues. V was clipped by 4 bases and J by 8 bases, with 11 bases between them. CDR3 amino acids: CASSAGVGGYTF. The CDR3 DNA follows: TGTGCCAGCAGTGCAGGTGTAGGGGGCTACACCTTC.

J is TRBJ2-5 and V is TRBV6-1, with 9 nucleotides matching TRBD1. In germline, CDR1 is MNHNS, CDR2 SASEGT. The CDR3 length is 14 residues. With V trimmed by 6 bases and J by 4 bases, 6 bases remained unmatched. CDR3 sequence reads: CASSLDRGRETQYF. The CDR3 coding sequence is TGTGCCAGCAGCTTGGACAGGGGCAGAGAGACCCAGTACTTC.

This clone showed up just a few times. The chain links TRBV29-1 to TRBJ1-2; perhaps TRBD1 as D (5 bases). V shed 2 bases and J shed 11 bases, with 21 bases lying between them. This CDR3 region has 14 residues. Germline lookup yields CDR1 SQVTM and CDR2 ANQGSEA. This CDR3 is CSVETTAGRILYTF. As DNA, the CDR3 is TGCAGCGTTGAAACAACCGCGGGACGGATCCTTTACACCTTC.

The CDR3 DNA reads as TGCGCCAGCAGCCAGGCAATTACTCCGGGACAGGGAAACCAGCCCCAGCATTTT. This encodes CASSQAITPGQGNQPQHF. This chain uses TRBV4-1 with TRBJ1-5; TRBD1 matches 9 bases. The CDR3 is 18 residues long. Looked up from germline, CDR1 is MGHRA and CDR2 is YSYEKL. J was trimmed by 7 bases and V by 3 bases; bases with no gene match: 16.

The V gene is TRBV15, the J gene TRBJ2-3; 7 nucleotides agree with TRBD2. CDR3 length: 16 amino acids. Germline values: CDR1 LNHNV, CDR2 YYDKDF (reference sequence). With V trimmed by 3 bases and J by 0 bases, 6 bases remained unmatched. This CDR3 reads CATSRERGASTDTQYF. The CDR3 DNA reads as TGTGCCACCAGCAGGGAGCGGGGTGCTAGCACAGATACGCAGTATTTT.

This clone has a handful of counts. V is TRBV7-9 and J is TRBJ2-5, with 12 positions matching TRBD2. The germline V gene encodes CDR1 SEHNR and CDR2 FQNEAQ (reference sequence). J was trimmed by 3 bases and V by 5 bases; bases with no gene match: 7. The CDR3 runs to 16 residues. The CDR3 DNA sequence: TGTGCCAGCAGCCGAACTAGCGGGAGGCCGGAAGAGACCCAGTACTTC. Translation: CASSRTSGRPEETQYF.

The chain combines TRBV7-2 with TRBJ1-5; D possibly corresponds to TRBD1 (6 bases). V lost 5 bases to trimming and J lost 6 bases, with 14 bases between them. Looked up from germline, CDR1 is SGHTA and CDR2 is FQGNSA. CDR3 length: 14 amino acids. CDR3 amino acids: CASSPGRGGQPQHF. The CDR3 nucleotides read TGTGCCAGCAGCCCAGGCAGGGGTGGTCAGCCCCAGCATTTT. The full variable domain, rest sourced from reference TRBV7-2 and TRBJ1-5, is GAGVSQSPSNKVTEKGKDVELRCDPISGHTALYWYRQSLGQGLEFLIYFQGNSAPDKSGLPSDRFSAERTGGSVSTLTIQRTQQEDSAVYLCASSPGRGGQPQHFGDGTRLSIL.

The V call is TRBV5-1, the J call TRBJ1-4; tentatively, D is TRBD1 (5 bases). Germline loops: CDR1 SGHRS, CDR2 YFSETQ. Deletions cut 0 bases from V and 8 bases from J, with 11 bases between. CDR3 length: 14 amino acids. CDR3: CASSLGQSGEKLFF. CDR3 DNA: TGCGCCAGCAGCTTGGGACAGTCGGGCGAAAAACTGTTTTTT.

The table lists this clone with a few counts. V is TRBV7-2 and J is TRBJ1-2; 7 nucleotides agree with TRBD1. Germline V gives CDR1 SGHTA, CDR2 FQGNSA. The V segment lost 5 bases and the J segment 1 base; nucleotides outside the gene matches: 10. CDR3 length: 16 residues. CDR3 loop: CASSPGGQRINYGYTF. The CDR3 coding sequence is TGTGCCAGCAGCCCCGGGGGACAGAGAATTAACTATGGCTACACCTTC. The variable domain in full, with the rest retrieved from reference TRBV7-2 and TRBJ1-2, is GAGVSQSPSNKVTEKGKDVELRCDPISGHTALYWYRQSLGQGLEFLIYFQGNSAPDKSGLPSDRFSAERTGGSVSTLTIQRTQQEDSAVYLCASSPGGQRINYGYTFGSGTRLTVV.

The V and J genes are TRBV5-1 and TRBJ1-2; D is unresolved. This CDR3 is built from 14 residues. Per germline, CDR1 SGHRS and CDR2 YFSETQ. V was cut by 2 bases and J by 2 bases, with 10 bases left in between. The CDR3 sequence: CASSFGGGNYGYTF. For the CDR3, the DNA is TGCGCCAGCAGCTTTGGTGGCGGAAACTATGGCTACACCTTC.

This rearrangement joins TRBV29-1 to TRBJ1-1; D unresolved. There are 15 residues in the CDR3. With 4 bases removed from V and 0 bases from J, the gap between germline ends came to 15 bases. Looked up from germline, CDR1 is SQVTM and CDR2 is ANQGSEA. CDR3 DNA sequence: TGCAGCGTTGGGAAGGAGACGAGGGTGAACACTGAAGCTTTCTTT. Its protein is CSVGKETRVNTEAFF.

The rearrangement joins TRBV28 to TRBJ1-1, with D perhaps matching TRBD1 (5 bases). Germline loops: CDR1 MDHEN, CDR2 SYDVKM. Trimming cost V 5 bases and J 4 bases, with 17 bases left between them. The CDR3 runs 15 residues. The CDR3 sequence: CASSPPLGGGTEAFF. The CDR3 coding sequence is TGTGCCAGCAGTCCACCCCTGGGGGGAGGCACTGAAGCTTTCTTT.

The rearrangement joins TRBV5-1 to TRBJ2-1; TRBD2 is a possible D gene (6 bases). The length of the CDR3 is 14 residues. Trimming removed 4 bases at V and 4 bases at J, with 12 bases between. Germline CDR1 reads SGHRS; CDR2 reads YFSETQ. The CDR3 sequence is CASSPTAGYNEQFF. CDR3 DNA sequence: TGCGCCAGCAGCCCAACGGCGGGATACAATGAGCAGTTCTTC. Based on the CDR3 plus reference TRBV5-1 and TRBJ2-1, the full variable domain is KAGVTQTPRYLIKTRGQQVTLSCSPISGHRSVSWYQQTPGQGLQFLFEYFSETQRNKGNFPGRFSGRQFSNSRSEMNVSTLELGDSALYLCASSPTAGYNEQFFGPGTRLTVL.

The rearrangement joins TRBV5-1 to TRBJ2-3; D unclear. The CDR3 is 13 amino acids. V was trimmed by 3 bases and J by 0 bases, leaving 5 bases between them. Germline-derived CDR1 and CDR2 are SGHRS and YFSETQ. CDR3 sequence reads: CASSSDSTDTQYF. CDR3 sequence (DNA): TGCGCCAGCAGCTCGGACAGCACAGATACGCAGTATTTT.

This chain connects TRBV29-1 to TRBJ2-7; the D is unclear. V was trimmed by 5 bases and J by 0 bases, leaving 5 bases between them. CDR3 length: 11 amino acids. Germline assignment: CDR1 SQVTM and CDR2 ANQGSEA. CDR3 sequence reads: CSVTNSYEQYF. CDR3 nucleotide sequence: TGCAGCGTTACCAACTCCTACGAGCAGTACTTC.

CDR3 residues: CSVARLQRGSTDTQYF. In DNA, the CDR3 is TGCAGCGTCGCAAGACTCCAAAGAGGAAGCACAGATACGCAGTATTTT. The chain has TRBV29-1 and TRBJ2-3; D uncertain. Per germline, CDR1 SQVTM and CDR2 ANQGSEA. Trimming stripped 6 bases from V and 0 bases from J, with 19 bases between. The CDR3 loop spans 16 amino acids.

This chain links TRBV13 with TRBJ2-3, with D perhaps matching TRBD2 (5 bases). V lost 2 bases to trimming and J lost 8 bases, with 11 bases between them. The CDR3 covers 13 residues. Germline assignment: CDR1 PRHDT and CDR2 FYEKMQ (reference sequence). In DNA, the CDR3 is TGTGCCAGCAGCTTAAACGCCCGGGGTACGCAGTATTTT. Translated, it gives CASSLNARGTQYF.